This TCR beta chain was found in a study of blood T cell repertoires in COVID-19. The CDR3 consists of 16 residues. The J segment lost 2 bases and the V segment lost 1 base, leaving 2 bases of the junction unmatched. The germline gives CDR1 LNHNV, CDR2 YYDKDF (reference sequence). The repertoire was sequenced with immunoSEQ multiplex PCR; TCRdb's copy has only in-frame clones and lacks some. The table includes about 200,000 clones, 85% to 90% detected once. V and J are TRBV15 and TRBJ2-2, with TRBD2 matching 9 bases. The sequencing input was PBMCs or T cells enriched from blood (not recorded which). The TCR sequence derives from a man aged 30-40 years who had recovered from COVID-19. Here the CDR3 reads CATSRGGGGNTGELFF. CDR3 nucleotide sequence: TGTGCCACCAGCAGAGGCGGGGGGGGAAACACCGGGGAGCTGTTTTTT.